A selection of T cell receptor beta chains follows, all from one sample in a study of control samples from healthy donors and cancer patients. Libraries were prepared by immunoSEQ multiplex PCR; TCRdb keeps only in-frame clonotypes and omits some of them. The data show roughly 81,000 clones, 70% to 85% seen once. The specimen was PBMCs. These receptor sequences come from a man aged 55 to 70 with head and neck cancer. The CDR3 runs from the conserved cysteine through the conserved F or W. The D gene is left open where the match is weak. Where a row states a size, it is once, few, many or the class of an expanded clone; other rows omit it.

CDR3 DNA: TGTGCCAGCAGCATGGACAGGGCCAGCGTTGAGCAGTTCTTC
CDR3 protein: CASSMDRASVEQFF
V gene: TRBV6-4
J gene: TRBJ2-1
D gene: TRBD1
clone size: NA

CDR3 DNA: TGTGCCAGCAGCTCCCTCCCGAGGGGGCCCTCCTACGAGCAGTACTTC
CDR3 protein: CASSSLPRGPSYEQYF
V gene: TRBV11-2
J gene: TRBJ2-7
D gene: TRBD1
clone size: NA

CDR3 DNA: TGTGCCAGCAGCCCTTGGACAGGGGAAGATCGGGGCGAAAAACTGTTTTTT
CDR3 protein: CASSPWTGEDRGEKLFF
V gene: TRBV11-3
J gene: TRBJ1-4
D gene: TRBD1
clone size: NA

CDR3 DNA: TGCGCCAGCAGCCATACCGGGACAGGGTACGAGCAGTACTTC
CDR3 protein: CASSHTGTGYEQYF
V gene: TRBV4-1
J gene: TRBJ2-7
D gene: TRBD1
clone size: NA

CDR3 DNA: TGTGCCAGCAGCTTAAGGTGGGCCCAAGGCTACGAGCAGTACTTC
CDR3 protein: CASSLRWAQGYEQYF
V gene: TRBV7-2
J gene: TRBJ2-7
D gene: NA
clone size: NA

CDR3 DNA: TGCGCCAGCAGCTCCGGGACTAGCGGAAATGAGCAGTTCTTC
CDR3 protein: CASSSGTSGNEQFF
V gene: TRBV5-1
J gene: TRBJ2-1
D gene: TRBD2
clone size: NA

CDR3 DNA: TGTGCCAGCAGCCCCTGGGGGGGACTGCTAGGCGAGCAGTACTTC
CDR3 protein: CASSPWGGLLGEQYF
V gene: TRBV7-9
J gene: TRBJ2-7
D gene: TRBD2
clone size: NA

CDR3 DNA: TGTGCCAGCAGCTTCGCAGGCACTGAAGCTTTCTTT
CDR3 protein: CASSFAGTEAFF
V gene: TRBV11-2
J gene: TRBJ1-1
D gene: NA
clone size: NA

CDR3 DNA: TGCGCCAGCACCCTTGGGGTAGTGGGATACAATGAGCAGTTCTTC
CDR3 protein: CASTLGVVGYNEQFF
V gene: TRBV5-1
J gene: TRBJ2-1
D gene: NA
clone size: NA

CDR3 DNA: TGCGCCAGCGAAGAGGTAGCGGGAGCGAACGGGGAGCTGTTTTTT
CDR3 protein: CASEEVAGANGELFF
V gene: TRBV5-1
J gene: TRBJ2-2
D gene: TRBD2
clone size: NA

CDR3 DNA: TGTGCCAGCAGGCGCTCTAGCGGGGCTTTTGGTGAGCAGTACTTC
CDR3 protein: CASRRSSGAFGEQYF
V gene: TRBV27
J gene: TRBJ2-7
D gene: TRBD2
clone size: NA

CDR3 DNA: TGTGCCAGCAGCCTACAGGGGACGAGCTACGAGCAGTACTTC
CDR3 protein: CASSLQGTSYEQYF
V gene: TRBV3-1/TRBV3-2
J gene: TRBJ2-7
D gene: TRBD1
clone size: NA

CDR3 DNA: TGTGCCAGCGCCTACGGGGGCGTCGATGGCTACACCTTC
CDR3 protein: CASAYGGVDGYTF
V gene: TRBV18
J gene: TRBJ1-2
D gene: NA
clone size: NA

CDR3 DNA: TGTGCCAGCTCGGACGAAAGAACCTACAATGAGCAGTTCTTC
CDR3 protein: CASSDERTYNEQFF
V gene: TRBV18
J gene: TRBJ2-1
D gene: NA
clone size: NA

CDR3 DNA: TGTGCCAGCAGTTTCCGAGAGGCCCAGTACTTC
CDR3 protein: CASSFREAQYF
V gene: TRBV12-3/TRBV12-4
J gene: TRBJ2-5
D gene: NA
clone size: once

CDR3 DNA: TGTGCCAGCAGTCTACTAGCGGGAGGCGGGAGCACCGGGGAGCTGTTTTTT
CDR3 protein: CASSLLAGGGSTGELFF
V gene: TRBV27
J gene: TRBJ2-2
D gene: TRBD2
clone size: NA

CDR3 DNA: TGTGCCAGCAGCTTTGGTAGCGGGATGGACAATGAGCAGTTCTTC
CDR3 protein: CASSFGSGMDNEQFF
V gene: TRBV13
J gene: TRBJ2-1
D gene: TRBD2
clone size: few

CDR3 DNA: TGTGCCAGCAGCCCCGATTCTCTAGCGGGAGTAAACGAGCAGTTCTTC
CDR3 protein: CASSPDSLAGVNEQFF
V gene: TRBV11-2
J gene: TRBJ2-1
D gene: TRBD2
clone size: NA

CDR3 DNA: TGTGCCAGCTCAATCACGGGGGTTAATAATGAAAAACTGTTTTTT
CDR3 protein: CASSITGVNNEKLFF
V gene: TRBV18
J gene: TRBJ1-4
D gene: NA
clone size: NA

CDR3 DNA: TGTGCCAGCTCACCGAGGCCGCTGGGGTGGGAGACCCAGTACTTC
CDR3 protein: CASSPRPLGWETQYF
V gene: TRBV18
J gene: TRBJ2-5
D gene: NA
clone size: NA

CDR3 DNA: TGTGCCAGCAGAACAGGGACCCACACAGATACGCAGTATTTT
CDR3 protein: CASRTGTHTDTQYF
V gene: TRBV6-6
J gene: TRBJ2-3
D gene: NA
clone size: NA

CDR3 DNA: TGTGCCACCAGTGATCGAACAGGGCGTAGCACCGGGGAGCTGTTTTTT
CDR3 protein: CATSDRTGRSTGELFF
V gene: TRBV24-1
J gene: TRBJ2-2
D gene: NA
clone size: once

CDR3 DNA: TGTGCCATCAGCCTAGGAGCCGCAGATACGCAGTATTTT
CDR3 protein: CAISLGAADTQYF
V gene: TRBV10-3
J gene: TRBJ2-3
D gene: NA
clone size: NA

CDR3 DNA: TGTGCCAGCAGCTTAGCCCCGAACACCGGGGAGCTGTTTTTT
CDR3 protein: CASSLAPNTGELFF
V gene: TRBV7-9
J gene: TRBJ2-2
D gene: NA
clone size: NA

CDR3 DNA: TGTGCGACCCGGCTAGCGGGAGCGTCCTCCTACGAGCAGTACTTC
CDR3 protein: CATRLAGASSYEQYF
V gene: TRBV19
J gene: TRBJ2-7
D gene: TRBD2
clone size: NA

CDR3 DNA: TGTGCCAGCAGCGCCAGCGGGAGGGCCCTCGGGGGCGGGGAGCTGTTTTTT
CDR3 protein: CASSASGRALGGGELFF
V gene: TRBV5-4
J gene: TRBJ2-2
D gene: TRBD2
clone size: NA

CDR3 DNA: TGTGCCAGCTCACCACCTACCGAGACCCAGTACTTC
CDR3 protein: CASSPPTETQYF
V gene: TRBV18
J gene: TRBJ2-5
D gene: NA
clone size: NA

CDR3 DNA: TGTGCCAGCAGCTTGAACAGGGGGTACGAGCAGTACTTC
CDR3 protein: CASSLNRGYEQYF
V gene: TRBV5-5
J gene: TRBJ2-7
D gene: TRBD1
clone size: NA